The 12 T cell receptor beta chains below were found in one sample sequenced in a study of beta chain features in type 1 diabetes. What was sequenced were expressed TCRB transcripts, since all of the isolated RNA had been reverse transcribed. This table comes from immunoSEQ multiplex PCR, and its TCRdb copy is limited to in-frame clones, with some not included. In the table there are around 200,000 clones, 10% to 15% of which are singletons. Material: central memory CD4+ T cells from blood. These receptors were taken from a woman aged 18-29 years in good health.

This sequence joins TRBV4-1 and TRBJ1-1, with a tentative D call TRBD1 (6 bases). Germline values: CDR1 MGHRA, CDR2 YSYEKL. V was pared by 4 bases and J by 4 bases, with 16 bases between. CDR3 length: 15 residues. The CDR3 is CASSRAHREPTEAFF. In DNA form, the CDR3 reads TGCGCCAGCAGCCGGGCGCACAGGGAGCCCACTGAAGCTTTCTTT.

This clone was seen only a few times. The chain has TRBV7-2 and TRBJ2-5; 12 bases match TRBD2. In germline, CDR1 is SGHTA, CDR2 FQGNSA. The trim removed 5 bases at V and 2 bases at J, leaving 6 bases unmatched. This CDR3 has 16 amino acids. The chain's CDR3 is CASSVTSGRTQETQYF. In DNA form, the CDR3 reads TGTGCCAGCAGCGTAACTAGCGGGAGGACGCAAGAGACCCAGTACTTC.

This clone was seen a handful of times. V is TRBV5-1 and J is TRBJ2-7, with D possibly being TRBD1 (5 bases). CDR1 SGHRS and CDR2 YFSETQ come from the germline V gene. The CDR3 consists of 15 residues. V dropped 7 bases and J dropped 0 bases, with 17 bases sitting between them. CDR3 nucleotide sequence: TGCGCCAGCTCCACAGCCCTCGACAGCTCCTACGAGCAGTACTTC. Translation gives CASSTALDSSYEQYF. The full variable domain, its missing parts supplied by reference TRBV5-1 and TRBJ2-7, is KAGVTQTPRYLIKTRGQQVTLSCSPISGHRSVSWYQQTPGQGLQFLFEYFSETQRNKGNFPGRFSGRQFSNSRSEMNVSTLELGDSALYLCASSTALDSSYEQYFGPGTRLTVT.

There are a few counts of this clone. CDR3 region: CASDRQGRGTEAFF. The CDR3 nucleotides are TGTGCCAGCGATCGACAGGGGAGGGGTACTGAAGCTTTCTTT. The rearrangement uses TRBV6-6 and TRBJ1-1; 8 bases agree with TRBD1. Germline lookup yields CDR1 MNHNY and CDR2 SVGAGI (reference sequence). This CDR3 has 14 residues. V shed 8 bases and J 5 bases; nucleotides not matched to a gene: 10.

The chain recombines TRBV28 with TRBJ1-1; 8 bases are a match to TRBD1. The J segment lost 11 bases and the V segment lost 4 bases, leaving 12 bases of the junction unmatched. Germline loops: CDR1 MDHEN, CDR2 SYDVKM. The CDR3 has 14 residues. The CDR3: CASSWGQDSRGAFF. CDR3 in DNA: TGTGCCAGCAGTTGGGGACAGGACTCTCGTGGGGCTTTCTTT.

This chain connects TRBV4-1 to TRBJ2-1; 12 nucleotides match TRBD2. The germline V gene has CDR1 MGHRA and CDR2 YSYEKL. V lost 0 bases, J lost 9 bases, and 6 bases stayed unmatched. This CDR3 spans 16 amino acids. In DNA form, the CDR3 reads TGCGCCAGCAGCCAAGAGACCGGACTAGCGGGAAGTGAGCAGTTCTTC. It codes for CASSQETGLAGSEQFF.

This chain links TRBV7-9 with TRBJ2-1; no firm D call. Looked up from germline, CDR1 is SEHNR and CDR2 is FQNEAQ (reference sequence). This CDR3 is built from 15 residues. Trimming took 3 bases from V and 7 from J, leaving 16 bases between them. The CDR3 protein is CASSFSGIASNEQFF. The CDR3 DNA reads TGTGCCAGCAGCTTTTCTGGCATCGCTTCTAATGAGCAGTTCTTC.

CDR3 coding DNA: TGTGCCAGCAGCTTACTAGCCAATGAGCAGTTCTTC. The encoded protein is CASSLLANEQFF. J is TRBJ2-1 and V is TRBV7-6; tentatively, D is TRBD2 (5 bases). The CDR3 totals 12 residues. Trimming removed 2 bases at V and 6 bases at J, with 5 bases between. The germline CDR1 and CDR2 sequences are SGHVS and FNYEAQ. The whole variable domain, remainder taken from reference TRBV7-6 and TRBJ2-1, is GAGVSQSPRYKVTKRGQDVALRCDPISGHVSLYWYRQALGQGPEFLTYFNYEAQQDKSGLPNDRFSAERPEGSISTLTIQRTEQRDSAMYRCASSLLANEQFFGPGTRLTVL.

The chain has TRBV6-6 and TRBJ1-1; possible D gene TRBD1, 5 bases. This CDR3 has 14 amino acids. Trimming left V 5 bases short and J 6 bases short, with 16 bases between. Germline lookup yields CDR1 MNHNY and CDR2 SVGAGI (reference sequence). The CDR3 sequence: CASSMTEFSSEAFF. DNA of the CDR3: TGTGCCAGCAGTATGACAGAATTTAGCTCTGAAGCTTTCTTT.

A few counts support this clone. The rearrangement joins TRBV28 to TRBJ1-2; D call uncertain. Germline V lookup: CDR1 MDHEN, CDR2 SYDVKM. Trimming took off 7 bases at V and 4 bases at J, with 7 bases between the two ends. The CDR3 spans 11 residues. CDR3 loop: CASNTLYGYTF. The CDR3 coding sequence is TGTGCCAGCAACACCCTCTATGGCTACACCTTC.

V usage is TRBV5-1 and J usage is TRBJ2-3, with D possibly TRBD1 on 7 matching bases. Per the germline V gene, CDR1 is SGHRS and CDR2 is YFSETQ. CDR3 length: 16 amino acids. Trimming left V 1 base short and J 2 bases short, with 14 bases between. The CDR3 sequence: CASSLRSGGSTDTQYF. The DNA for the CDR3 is TGCGCCAGCAGCTTGAGGTCAGGGGGGTCCACAGATACGCAGTATTTT.

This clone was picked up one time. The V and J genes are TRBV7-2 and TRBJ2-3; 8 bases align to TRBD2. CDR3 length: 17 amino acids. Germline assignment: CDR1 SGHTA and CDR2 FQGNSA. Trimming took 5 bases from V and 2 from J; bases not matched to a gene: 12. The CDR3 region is CASSPMDGRANTDTQYF. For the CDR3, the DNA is TGTGCCAGCAGCCCAATGGACGGGAGGGCCAACACAGATACGCAGTATTTT.